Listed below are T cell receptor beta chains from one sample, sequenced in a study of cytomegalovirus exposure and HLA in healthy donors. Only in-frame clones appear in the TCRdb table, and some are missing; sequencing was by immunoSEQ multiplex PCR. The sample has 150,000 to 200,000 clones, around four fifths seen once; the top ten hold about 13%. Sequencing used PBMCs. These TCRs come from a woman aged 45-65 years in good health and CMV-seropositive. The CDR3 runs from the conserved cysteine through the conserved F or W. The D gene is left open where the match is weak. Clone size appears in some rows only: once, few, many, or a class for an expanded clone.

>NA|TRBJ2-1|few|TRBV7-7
TGTGCTAGCAGCTCAGGGAATGAACAGTTCTTC
CASSSGNEQFF
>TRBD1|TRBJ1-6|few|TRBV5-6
TGTGCCAGCAGCAGGGGACAGGCGGGGTCCCTCCACTTT
CASSRGQAGSLHF
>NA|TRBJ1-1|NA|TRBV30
TGTGCCTGGACTCCTACTGTGAACACTGAAGCTTTCTTT
CAWTPTVNTEAFF
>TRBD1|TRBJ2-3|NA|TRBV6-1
TGTGCCAGCAGCGACAGGGTCATATCGGTTACGCAGTATTTT
CASSDRVISVTQYF
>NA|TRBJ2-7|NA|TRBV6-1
TGTGCCAGCAGGGACTCCCGTGTGGGGTTCGAGCAGTACTTC
CASRDSRVGFEQYF
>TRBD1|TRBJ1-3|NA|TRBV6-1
TGTGCCAGCAGGGGACAGGGGGAAAACACCATATATTTT
CASRGQGENTIYF
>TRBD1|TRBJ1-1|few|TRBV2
TGTGCCAGCAGCTCCGACAGGGGAGAGAACACTGAAGCTTTCTTT
CASSSDRGENTEAFF
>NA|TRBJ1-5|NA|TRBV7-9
TGTGCCAGCAGCTTAGAAGGGGGCAATCAGCCCCAGCATTTT
CASSLEGGNQPQHF
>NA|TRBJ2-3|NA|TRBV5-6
TGTGCCAGCAGCTTGGCCGGAGCCCCAGATACGCAGTATTTT
CASSLAGAPDTQYF
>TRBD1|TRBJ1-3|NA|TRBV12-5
TGTGCTAGTGGTTTCCTAGGGACAGGCTCTGGAAACACCATATATTTT
CASGFLGTGSGNTIYF
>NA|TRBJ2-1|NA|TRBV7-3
TGTGCCAGCAGCTTGGAGATAGGTTCCAAGTTCTTC
CASSLEIGSKFF
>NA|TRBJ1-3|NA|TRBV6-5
TGTGCCAGCAGTGAACCAGTGGCCGGAAACACCATATATTTT
CASSEPVAGNTIYF
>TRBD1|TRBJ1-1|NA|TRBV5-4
TGTGCCAGCAGCTTACTGACAGGGCAGACTGAAGCTTTCTTT
CASSLLTGQTEAFF
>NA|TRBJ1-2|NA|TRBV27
TGTGCCAGCAGCACGACAGGCTTCGCTTATGGCTACACCTTC
CASSTTGFAYGYTF
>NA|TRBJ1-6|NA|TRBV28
TGTGCCAGCAGTTTATTCCTAGACAGCATTTTGAATTCACCCCTCCACTTT
CASSLFLDSILNSPLHF
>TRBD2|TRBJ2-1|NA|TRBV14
TGTGCCAGCAGCCAAGATAATTATGGACTAGCGGGGGGGCGGAATGAGCAGTTCTTC
CASSQDNYGLAGGRNEQFF
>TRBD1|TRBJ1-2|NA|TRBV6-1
TGTGCCAGCAGTGCAGTGGGACAGGCCGCCGGTAACTATGGCTACACCTTC
CASSAVGQAAGNYGYTF
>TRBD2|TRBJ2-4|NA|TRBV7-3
TGTGCCAGCAGCCCACCGGGGGGTGGCATTCAGTACTTC
CASSPPGGGIQYF
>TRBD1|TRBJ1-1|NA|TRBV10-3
TGTGCCATCAGTGACGTAGGGGGCTACATTATAAACACTGAAGCTTTCTTT
CAISDVGGYIINTEAFF
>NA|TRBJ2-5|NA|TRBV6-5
TGTGCCAGCAGTTATTCGGCGGAAGAGACCCAGTACTTC
CASSYSAEETQYF
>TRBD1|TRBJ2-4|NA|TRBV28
TGTGCCTCACAGGGGGGTGGGGTGGTTCAGTACTTC
CASQGGGVVQYF
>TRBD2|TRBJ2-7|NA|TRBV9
TGTGCCAGCAGCGTAGACAGGACTAGCGGGGGGGCCGAGCAGTACTTC
CASSVDRTSGGAEQYF
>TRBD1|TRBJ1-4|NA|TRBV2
TGTGCCAGCACTACCCGGGACAGGGGTCATGAAAAACTGTTTTTT
CASTTRDRGHEKLFF
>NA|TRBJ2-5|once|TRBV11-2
TGTGCCAGCAGCTTAGCTGGGGGGGCCGGGGAGACCCAGTACTTC
CASSLAGGAGETQYF
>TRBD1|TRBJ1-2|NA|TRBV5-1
TGCGCCAGCAGCGTGGACAGGGGGCAGGGTGGCTACACCTTC
CASSVDRGQGGYTF
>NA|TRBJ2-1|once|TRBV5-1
TGCGCCAGCAGCTTGGACAGGATAGAATACAATGAGCAGTTCTTC
CASSLDRIEYNEQFF
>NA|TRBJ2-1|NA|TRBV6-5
TGTGCCAGCAGGTATCTCAATGAGCAGTTCTTC
CASRYLNEQFF
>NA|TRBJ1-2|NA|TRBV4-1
TGCGCCAGCAGGCCCGTTGGTGAGAGAGATGGCTACACCTTC
CASRPVGERDGYTF
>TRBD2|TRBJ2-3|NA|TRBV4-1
TGCGCCAGCAGCCAAGACGCCCTCGGGCTAGCGGGGACCTCTAGCACAGATACGCAGTATTTT
CASSQDALGLAGTSSTDTQYF
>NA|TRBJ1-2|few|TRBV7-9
TGTTCCAGCAGGCGGGAGAGCTATGGCTACACCTTC
CSSRRESYGYTF
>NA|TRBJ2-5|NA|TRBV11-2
TGTGCCAGCACCCCCTTCCGCGGGGAAGAGACCCAGTACTTC
CASTPFRGEETQYF
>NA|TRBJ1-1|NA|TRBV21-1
TGTGCCAGCAGCAAAGTGGCGGGGGAAGGGATGATTGAAGCTTTCTTT
CASSKVAGEGMIEAFF
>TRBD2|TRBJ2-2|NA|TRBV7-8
TGTGCCAGCAGCTTAGACGGGGGGGTGGTCACCGGGGAGCTGTTTTTT
CASSLDGGVVTGELFF
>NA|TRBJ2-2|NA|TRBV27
TGTGCCAGCAGTACCGAGGACGGGGGGCTGGGAACCGGGGAGCTGTTTTTT
CASSTEDGGLGTGELFF
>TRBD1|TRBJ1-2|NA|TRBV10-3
TGTGCCATCACCGACCCCGGACAGGGAGCCTATGGCTACACCTTC
CAITDPGQGAYGYTF
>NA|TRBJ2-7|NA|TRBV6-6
TGTGCCAGCAGAGACCGGGAGCAGGGGGACTACGAGCAGTACTTC
CASRDREQGDYEQYF
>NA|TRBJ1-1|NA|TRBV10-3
TGTGCCATACGACAGGCTTCGGAAGCTTTCTTT
CAIRQASEAFF
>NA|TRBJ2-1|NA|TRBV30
TGTGCCTGGAGAGGTGACTGGAGCTCCTACAATGAGCAGTTCTTC
CAWRGDWSSYNEQFF
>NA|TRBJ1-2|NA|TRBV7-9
TGTGCCAGCAGCTCCCCGTCGGAGGAAGGCTACACCTTC
CASSSPSEEGYTF
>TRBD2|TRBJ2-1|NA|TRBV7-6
TGTGCCAGCAGTTTAGGACTAGCGGGGCGTGAGCAGTTCTTC
CASSLGLAGREQFF
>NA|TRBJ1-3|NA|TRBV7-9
TGTGCCAGCAGCTTAGAGTCAGGGGCAAACACCATATATTTT
CASSLESGANTIYF
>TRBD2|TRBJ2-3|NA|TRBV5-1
TGCGCCAGCAGCTTGAGGGGAGGGAGTTCGGATACGCAGTATTTT
CASSLRGGSSDTQYF
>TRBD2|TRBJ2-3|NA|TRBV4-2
TGTGCCAGCAGCCAAGATCGGCGGGGGGATACGCAGTATTTT
CASSQDRRGDTQYF
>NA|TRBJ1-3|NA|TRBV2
TGTGCCAGCAGCCCCCAACAGGGTTATGGAAACACCATATATTTT
CASSPQQGYGNTIYF
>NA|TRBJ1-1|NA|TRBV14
TGTGCCAGCAGCCAAATCCCCACAGCGAACACTGAAGCTTTCTTT
CASSQIPTANTEAFF
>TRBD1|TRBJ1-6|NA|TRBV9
TGTGCCAGCAGCGTAGAAGGACAGGGAAATTCACCCCTCCACTTT
CASSVEGQGNSPLHF
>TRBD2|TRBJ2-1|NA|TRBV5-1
TGCGCCAGCAGCGGCCTGACTAGCGGCTTCTACAATGAGCAGTTCTTC
CASSGLTSGFYNEQFF
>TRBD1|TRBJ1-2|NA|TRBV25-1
TGTGCCAGCAGTGAGACCGGGACAGATAGAGGCTACACCTTC
CASSETGTDRGYTF
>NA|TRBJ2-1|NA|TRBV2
TGTGCCAGACTAGACATCTCCTACAATGAGCAGTTCTTC
CARLDISYNEQFF
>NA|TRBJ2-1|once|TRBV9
TGTGCCAGCAGCGTAGGGCCCAACAATGAGCAGTTCTTC
CASSVGPNNEQFF